These 27 T cell receptor beta chains came from one sample sequenced in a study of shared clonotypes between healthy human individuals. The table came from immunoSEQ multiplex PCR; TCRdb's copy has only in-frame clones and leaves some out. The data contain a few million clones, 95% of them seen just once; the ten biggest clones take up roughly 0.13%. The sequencing input was naive CD4+ T cells sorted from blood. Documented subset: CD45RA+ positively selected. All receptors come from a man between 18 and 35 years old in good health.

Notes on this clone: The same CDR3 is also encoded by other DNA sequences in this sample. The V call is TRBV10-3, the J call TRBJ2-7; possibly TRBD2 for D (5 bases). The V end was cut by 4 bases, the J end by 4 bases, with 8 bases between. The CDR3 length is 12 residues. Germline values: CDR1 ENHRY, CDR2 SYGVKD. As DNA, the CDR3 is TGTGCCATCAGTGCCGGAGGATACGAGCAGTACTTC. Protein sequence: CAISAGGYEQYF.

The chain employs TRBV5-1 and TRBJ2-7; D is perhaps TRBD1 or TRBD2 (5 bases each). The CDR3 runs to 15 residues. The V end lost 1 base, the J end lost 2 bases, and 13 bases lay between the germline ends. In germline, CDR1 is SGHRS, CDR2 YFSETQ. CDR3 sequence: CASSLSGAITYEQYF. The CDR3 DNA follows: TGCGCCAGCAGCTTGTCCGGGGCTATTACCTACGAGCAGTACTTC.

The J gene is TRBJ1-2, the V gene TRBV19; 7 nucleotides agree with TRBD1. CDR3 size: 14 residues. Per the germline V gene, CDR1 is LNHDA and CDR2 is SQIVND (reference sequence). With V trimmed by 8 bases and J by 1 base, 7 bases remained unmatched. This chain's CDR3 is CASGTDRHNYGYTF. The CDR3 bases are TGTGCCAGTGGGACAGACAGGCATAACTATGGCTACACCTTC.

This chain joins TRBV7-2 and TRBJ2-2, with 9 positions matching TRBD2. This CDR3 has 16 amino acids. CDR1 is SGHTA, CDR2 FQGNSA, per germline. V lost 5 bases and J lost 2; bases outside the gene matches: 6. CDR3 in amino acids: CASSRRTSANTGELFF. CDR3 nucleotide sequence: TGTGCCAGCAGCCGCCGGACTAGCGCAAACACCGGGGAGCTGTTTTTT.

This sequence joins TRBV19 and TRBJ1-2, with 7 bases that match TRBD1. CDR3 length: 14 amino acids. CDR1 LNHDA and CDR2 SQIVND come from the germline V gene (reference sequence). The trim removed 5 bases at V and 6 bases at J, leaving 9 bases unmatched. The chain's CDR3 is CASSLGQVQDGYTF. The CDR3 DNA follows: TGTGCCAGTAGTCTTGGACAGGTTCAAGATGGCTACACCTTC.

This chain joins TRBV7-3 and TRBJ2-5, with TRBD2 identical over 12 bases. Germline trimming cut 1 base from V and 5 bases from J; bases unmatched to any gene: 8. The CDR3 has 17 amino acids. Germline V gives CDR1 SGHTA, CDR2 FQGTGA. The CDR3 is CASSLRPLAGGRETQYF. The CDR3 DNA is TGTGCCAGCAGCTTAAGGCCCCTAGCGGGGGGGCGGGAGACCCAGTACTTC.

This rearrangement joins TRBV2 to TRBJ1-1; D remains ambiguous. Germline loops: CDR1 SNHLY, CDR2 FYNNEI. Trimming removed 7 bases from V and 3 bases from J, with 9 bases in between. This CDR3 has 12 residues. In nucleotides, the CDR3 is TGTGCCAGCACCCGACGGGACACTGAAGCTTTCTTT. It translates to CASTRRDTEAFF.

This chain uses TRBV10-3 with TRBJ2-2, with TRBD2 matching 7 bases. The CDR3 loop spans 14 amino acids. CDR1 and CDR2 from the germline V gene are ENHRY and SYGVKD. The V and J ends lost 5 bases and 1 base, in that order; junction bases with no gene match: 1. CDR3 in amino acids: CAISLAENTGELFF. CDR3 in DNA: TGTGCCATCAGTCTAGCGGAGAACACCGGGGAGCTGTTTTTT.

This clone appeared once. V is TRBV5-1 and J is TRBJ2-3; tentative D call: TRBD1 (6 bases). There are 16 residues in the CDR3. The germline V gene has CDR1 SGHRS and CDR2 YFSETQ. Trimming left V 4 bases short and J 1 base short, with 16 bases between. CDR3 in amino acids: CASSQGHPDRTDTQYF. Written as DNA, the CDR3 is TGCGCCAGCAGCCAGGGACACCCCGATCGCACAGATACGCAGTATTTT. Using reference TRBV5-1 and TRBJ2-3 for the parts outside the CDR3, the full variable domain is KAGVTQTPRYLIKTRGQQVTLSCSPISGHRSVSWYQQTPGQGLQFLFEYFSETQRNKGNFPGRFSGRQFSNSRSEMNVSTLELGDSALYLCASSQGHPDRTDTQYFGPGTRLTVL.

CDR3 in DNA: TGCGCCAGCAGCTTGGTGGGGACAGGGGGCGTAGGAAACACCATATATTTT. Its translation: CASSLVGTGGVGNTIYF. The V call is TRBV5-1, the J call TRBJ1-3, with 12 bases that match TRBD1. J was trimmed by 4 bases and V by 0 bases; bases with no gene match: 5. Germline CDR1 SGHRS, CDR2 YFSETQ. CDR3 length equals 17 residues.

There are a few counts of this clone. V is TRBV19 and J is TRBJ1-6; D ambiguous. The germline V gene encodes CDR1 LNHDA and CDR2 SQIVND (reference sequence). Trimming cost V 8 bases and J 0 bases, with 5 bases left between them. This CDR3 has 13 residues. The DNA of the CDR3 is TGTGCCAGTCAGAGCTCCTATAATTCACCCCTCCACTTT. It specifies CASQSSYNSPLHF.

V is TRBV6-6 and J is TRBJ2-2, with TRBD1 matching 7 bases. The germline V gene has CDR1 MNHNY and CDR2 SVGAGI (reference sequence). The junction had 9 bases not matched to a gene; V was cut back by 8 bases and J by 6 bases. The length of the CDR3 is 14 residues. This CDR3 reads CASEGQFGSGELFF. CDR3 bases: TGTGCCAGCGAGGGACAGTTCGGCTCCGGGGAGCTGTTTTTT.

The chain combines TRBV30 with TRBJ2-7; no clear D gene. The V end lost 1 base, the J end lost 3 bases, and 16 bases lay between the germline ends. The CDR3 covers 15 residues. The V gene's germline CDR1 is GTSNPN and CDR2 SVGIG (reference sequence). This CDR3 is CAWSAGGMEVYEQYF. The CDR3 DNA reads TGTGCCTGGAGTGCTGGTGGTATGGAAGTCTACGAGCAGTACTTC. Full variable domain (missing parts from reference TRBV30 and TRBJ2-7): SQTIHQWPATLVQPVGSPLSLECTVEGTSNPNLYWYRQAAGRGLQLLFYSVGIGQISSEVPQNLSASRPQDRQFILSSKKLLLSDSGFYLCAWSAGGMEVYEQYFGPGTRLTVT.

This clone was seen a single time. This rearrangement joins TRBV7-2 to TRBJ2-5, with D perhaps matching TRBD2 (7 bases). Germline-derived CDR1 and CDR2 are SGHTA and FQGNSA. The CDR3 length is 14 residues. V lost 4 bases to trimming and J lost 5 bases, with 14 bases between them. CDR3 bases: TGTGCCAGCAGCTCCGTGGGGGGGCTTGAGACCCAGTACTTC. The encoded protein is CASSSVGGLETQYF.

The chain uses TRBV29-1 and TRBJ2-2, with D tentatively TRBD1 or TRBD2 (5 bases each). The germline V gene has CDR1 SQVTM and CDR2 ANQGSEA. V lost 7 bases, J lost 3 bases, and 12 bases lay in between. The CDR3 runs to 13 residues. The CDR3 spells CSADRGDTGELFF. The CDR3 DNA follows: TGCAGCGCCGACCGAGGGGACACCGGGGAGCTGTTTTTT.

The J gene is TRBJ2-7, the V gene TRBV7-2, with D uncertain. CDR1 is SGHTA and CDR2 is FQGNSA in the germline V gene. The CDR3 is made up of 14 amino acids. Trimming removed 2 bases from V and 4 bases from J, with 12 bases in between. CDR3: CASSLTLASYEQYF. In nucleotides, the CDR3 is TGTGCCAGCAGCTTAACCCTGGCGTCGTACGAGCAGTACTTC. The whole variable domain, filled in from reference TRBV7-2 and TRBJ2-7, reads GAGVSQSPSNKVTEKGKDVELRCDPISGHTALYWYRQSLGQGLEFLIYFQGNSAPDKSGLPSDRFSAERTGGSVSTLTIQRTQQEDSAVYLCASSLTLASYEQYFGPGTRLTVT.

This sequence joins TRBV2 and TRBJ1-2, with D possibly matching TRBD1 (6 bases). CDR1 and CDR2 from the germline V gene are SNHLY and FYNNEI. Between the trimmed V and J ends, which lost 2 bases and 0 bases, there was a span of 10 bases. The CDR3 covers 15 residues. CDR3 in amino acids: CASSETGIANYGYTF. In nucleotides, the CDR3 is TGTGCCAGCAGTGAAACAGGGATAGCTAACTATGGCTACACCTTC.

The gene calls are TRBV7-2 and TRBJ2-1, with 7 nucleotides matching TRBD2. Germline V gives CDR1 SGHTA, CDR2 FQGNSA. CDR3 length equals 15 residues. V was pared by 5 bases and J by 4 bases, with 8 bases of the junction left unmatched. CDR3 coding DNA: TGTGCCAGCAGCCCCTGGCGGGAGACGTACAATGAGCAGTTCTTC. Protein sequence: CASSPWRETYNEQFF.

The chain is built from TRBV29-1 and TRBJ2-1; possibly TRBD1 for D (5 bases). The V gene lost 4 bases and the J gene lost 3 bases, with 13 bases spanning the gap. Looked up from germline, CDR1 is SQVTM and CDR2 is ANQGSEA. The CDR3 has 14 amino acids. The CDR3: CSVAGRFNYNEQFF. DNA for the CDR3: TGCAGCGTTGCAGGGCGTTTTAACTACAATGAGCAGTTCTTC.

On this clone itself: Other DNA variants within this sample encode the same CDR3. The rearrangement links TRBV5-1 to TRBJ2-6, with D possibly being TRBD2 (5 bases). This CDR3 has 16 amino acids. Germline V gives CDR1 SGHRS, CDR2 YFSETQ. Trimming shortened V by 0 bases and J by 0 bases, and 7 bases separated the two germline ends. This chain's CDR3 is CASSLAGSSGANVLTF. DNA for the CDR3: TGCGCCAGCAGCTTGGCGGGGAGCTCTGGGGCCAACGTCCTGACTTTC.

CDR3 loop: CASSQFGSDTQYF. CDR3 nucleotide sequence: TGCGCCAGCAGCCAATTTGGCTCAGATACGCAGTATTTT. This sequence joins TRBV4-1 and TRBJ2-3; D not resolved. Deletions cut 2 bases from V and 4 bases from J, with 7 bases between. Germline CDR1 is MGHRA and CDR2 is YSYEKL. The CDR3 has 13 amino acids.

The chain uses TRBV29-1 and TRBJ2-1; D possibly corresponds to TRBD2 (6 bases). CDR3 length: 14 amino acids. Looked up from germline, CDR1 is SQVTM and CDR2 is ANQGSEA. With 4 bases removed from V and 3 bases from J, the gap between germline ends came to 13 bases. The CDR3 loop reads CSVGGAGSYNEQFF. The CDR3 DNA reads as TGCAGCGTTGGTGGGGCGGGGAGCTACAATGAGCAGTTCTTC.

Note on this clone: Other DNA sequences in this specimen translate into the identical CDR3. This chain links TRBV10-3 with TRBJ1-1; 8 positions agree with TRBD1. Per germline, CDR1 ENHRY and CDR2 SYGVKD. Trimming cost V 3 bases and J 2 bases; bases outside gene matches: 2. The CDR3 covers 14 residues. The CDR3, as DNA: TGTGCCATCAGTGAAGGGACAGGCAACACTGAAGCTTTCTTT. The encoded protein is CAISEGTGNTEAFF.

CDR3 DNA: TGTGCCAGCAGCGCGACAGGGAACTCCTACGAGCAGTACTTC. As protein: CASSATGNSYEQYF. The chain joins TRBV6-5 to TRBJ2-7; 7 nucleotides line up with TRBD1. Per germline, CDR1 MNHEY and CDR2 SVGAGI. V lost 6 bases to trimming and J lost 0 bases; unmatched junction nucleotides: 5. The CDR3 totals 14 residues.

The genes are TRBV11-3 and TRBJ2-5; D tentatively reads TRBD1 or TRBD2 (5 bases each). Between the trimmed V and J ends, which lost 6 bases and 3 bases, there was a span of 17 bases. This CDR3 contains 15 residues. Germline V lookup: CDR1 SGHNT, CDR2 YENEEA. The CDR3 is CASRLRGPREETQYF. The DNA for the CDR3 is TGTGCCAGCAGGCTAAGGGGACCCAGGGAAGAGACCCAGTACTTC.

This rearrangement joins TRBV19 to TRBJ2-4; the D gene is possibly TRBD1 (7 bases). Trimming shortened V by 6 bases and J by 12 bases, and 21 bases separated the two germline ends. The CDR3 consists of 14 residues. CDR1 LNHDA and CDR2 SQIVND come from the germline V gene (reference sequence). CDR3 protein: CASRRGQGGGTQYF. DNA of the CDR3: TGTGCCAGTAGGAGGGGGCAGGGTGGCGGGACTCAGTACTTC.

The genes are TRBV10-2 and TRBJ2-2, with a possible D match to TRBD1 (6 bases). Germline lookup yields CDR1 WSHSY and CDR2 SAAADI. The V end was cut by 6 bases, the J end by 7 bases, with 18 bases between. CDR3 length: 15 amino acids. In DNA, the CDR3 is TGCGCCAGCAGGTTCGGAGACAGGAGGATCGGGGAGCTGTTTTTT. This translates into CASRFGDRRIGELFF.